This T cell receptor beta chain was identified during a study of T-cell memory formation after mild COVID-19. Study background: TCR clustering was largely donor specific. Study findings and constraints: A second wave expanding day 15 to 37 was CD4+-biased; contracting clones were balanced. Cross-reactive memory apparently joined, as some responding clones appeared in pre-infection memory. In second-wave clones peaking day 37, SARS-CoV-2 specificity remained unconfirmed.

TCRdb reprocessed the 5' RACE reads with MiXCR, giving one entry per CDR3 protein. The data contain 100,000 or so distinct CDR3 sequences, 11% of them singletons. In this sample, this clonotype turned up many times. Antigen specificity is unknown. The material sequenced was PBMCs or a T cell subset sorted from them (not recorded which). The TCR comes from a man between 18 and 35 years old who had mild COVID-19 (a few samples of this study predate the infection). Cell type and time point are not known.

CDR3 region: CASSQVPGLDSYEQYF. In DNA form, the CDR3 reads TGCGCCAGCAGCCAAGTGCCCGGACTCGACTCCTACGAGCAGTACTTC. The chain uses TRBV4-1 and TRBJ2-7, with D perhaps matching TRBD2 (5 bases). Trimming shortened V by 1 base and J by 0 bases, and 13 bases separated the two germline ends. The CDR3 contains 16 residues. Germline values: CDR1 MGHRA, CDR2 YSYEKL.